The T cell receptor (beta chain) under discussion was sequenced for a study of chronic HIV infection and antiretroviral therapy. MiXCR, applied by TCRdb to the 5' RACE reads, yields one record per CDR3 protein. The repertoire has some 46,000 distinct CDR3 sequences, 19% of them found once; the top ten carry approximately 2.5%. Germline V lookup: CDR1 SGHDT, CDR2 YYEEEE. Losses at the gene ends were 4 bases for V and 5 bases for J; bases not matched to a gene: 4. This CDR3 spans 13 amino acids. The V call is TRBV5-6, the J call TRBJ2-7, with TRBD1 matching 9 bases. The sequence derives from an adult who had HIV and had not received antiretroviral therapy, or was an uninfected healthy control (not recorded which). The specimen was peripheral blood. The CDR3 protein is CASSGQGNNEQYF. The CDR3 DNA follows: TGTGCCAGCAGCGGACAGGGGAACAACGAGCAGTACTTC.